The source of this T cell receptor beta chain is a study of vaccination effects on CD4 cells after COVID-19. Study overall: It was two doses of either the BNT162b2 or mRNA-1273 vaccine that participants received.

Libraries were prepared by immunoSEQ multiplex PCR; TCRdb keeps only in-frame clonotypes and omits some of them. The sample has more than 20,000 clones, around 66% seen once. The ends lost 6 bases at V and 6 bases at J; junction bases unmatched: 7. The CDR3 length is 15 residues. Germline V gene sequence: CDR1 SEHNR, CDR2 FQNEAQ (reference sequence). Viral peptide pools were used in the ViraFEST assay to expand antigen-specific CD4+ T cells, and sequencing came afterward. The culture ran for less than 12 days, and then CD4+ T cells were isolated. This person caught SARS-CoV-2 sometime from March to December 2020, and PCR testing confirmed the infection. General study points: In the study, convalescent patients were few, and early post-infection timepoints were absent.

This clone turned up a few times. Its antigen is undetermined. The chain employs TRBV7-9 and TRBJ1-4, with 10 bases matching TRBD1. The sample was CD4+ T cells from PBMCs cultured with SARS-CoV-2 spike peptides, taken before COVID-19 vaccination. The TCR was taken from a human donor who had a prior SARS-CoV-2 infection. Here the CDR3 DNA reads TGTGCCAGCAGATCTACCGGGACAGGGGATGAAAAACTGTTTTTT. This encodes CASRSTGTGDEKLFF.